The clone carrying this T cell receptor beta chain was seen only a few times. Its target is not known. The CDR3 totals 15 residues. V lost 8 bases to trimming and J lost 5 bases, with 21 bases between them. The V gene's germline CDR1 is ENHRY and CDR2 SYGVKD. The Oncomine TCR Beta short-read assay was applied to DNA of cultured CD4+ T cells. In TCRdb, the PCR reads were re-called with MiXCR into one record per CDR3 protein. The table lists fewer than 8,500 distinct CDR3 sequences, 36% of them singletons. Treatment specified: approximately nine-day PBMC culture with coronavirus spike peptide pools or control peptides (ViraFEST assay). The collection of CD4+ T cells from the unexposed donor took place before the COVID-19 pandemic (2011-2018). These data originate in a study of vaccination and CD4 T cells after COVID-19. Notes on the study in general: In convalescent patients, 304 of 307 vaccine-specific clones were spike mono-reactive.

Sequenced sample: CD4+ T cells from blood, cultured in vitro. This receptor was taken from a human donor in good health. V gene TRBV10-3 combines with J gene TRBJ1-1; D perhaps matches TRBD1 (6 bases). The CDR3 DNA sequence: TGTGCCATCCTGCCAGGGGCGGCTGATGGGACTGAAGCTTTCTTT. Translating gives CAILPGAADGTEAFF.